A selection of T cell receptor beta chains follows, all from one sample in a study of blood T cell repertoires in COVID-19. Sequenced by immunoSEQ multiplex PCR; TCRdb stores in-frame clones only, minus some. Of fewer than 200,000 clones listed, over 70% are singletons. The material sequenced was PBMCs or T cells enriched from blood (not recorded which). The receptors stem from a woman between 50 and 59 years old in a cohort exposed to, infected with or recovered from COVID-19 (not recorded which). The CDR3 runs from the conserved cysteine through the conserved F or W. A D gene is named only where the DNA matches it firmly. Rows give clone size only sometimes, using once, few, many, or a class for an expanded clone.

>NA|TRBJ2-7|TRBV7-2|once
TGTGCCAGCAGCTTAGAAGGAGGGACCGTCTCCTACGAGCAGTACTTC
CASSLEGGTVSYEQYF
>TRBD1|TRBJ1-4|TRBV6-1|NA
TGTGCCAGCAGTGAAGTCTACCGGACAGGGGATGCAAAACTGTTTTTT
CASSEVYRTGDAKLFF
>TRBD1|TRBJ1-6|TRBV18|NA
TGTGCCAGCTCACCAAGTAAGGCAGGGGGCCTTTCACCCCTCCACTTT
CASSPSKAGGLSPLHF
>TRBD2|TRBJ2-1|TRBV5-5|NA
TGTGCCAGCAGCCAATGGGGACTAGCGGGAGACAATGAGCAGTTCTTC
CASSQWGLAGDNEQFF
>NA|TRBJ1-5|TRBV4-2|NA
TGTGCCAGCAGCCCGGAGGGTGGAGGGAATAGCAATCAGCCCCAGCATTTT
CASSPEGGGNSNQPQHF
>TRBD1|TRBJ1-4|TRBV3-1/TRBV3-2|NA
TGTGCCAGCAGCGACACCGGGACAGTTAATGAAAAACTGTTTTTT
CASSDTGTVNEKLFF
>NA|TRBJ2-3|TRBV30|NA
TGTGCCTGGAGTGGAGGGGGGGCAGGGCGAGATACGCAGTATTTT
CAWSGGGAGRDTQYF
>TRBD1|TRBJ2-1|TRBV5-1|NA
TGCGCCAGCAAGTCGGGACAGGGGCACTACAATGAGCAGTTCTTC
CASKSGQGHYNEQFF
>NA|TRBJ1-2|TRBV5-6|medium-sized
TGTGCCAGCAGCCCCGGGGGGGCTTATGGCTACACCTTC
CASSPGGAYGYTF
>NA|TRBJ1-2|TRBV6-6|NA
TGTGCCAGCAGTCCTACTGGGTCGGGTGGCTACACCTTC
CASSPTGSGGYTF
>TRBD1|TRBJ2-7|TRBV7-6|few
TGTGCCAGCAGCCCCCGACAGGGTGGGAACGAGCAGTACTTC
CASSPRQGGNEQYF
>NA|TRBJ2-7|TRBV27|NA
TGTGCCAGCAGCGGACTGTCACGGGACGAGCAGTACTTC
CASSGLSRDEQYF
>TRBD1|TRBJ2-7|TRBV4-1|NA
TGCGCCAGCAGCCAGGGGACAGCAACTCTCTACGAGCAGTACTTC
CASSQGTATLYEQYF
>TRBD1|TRBJ2-7|TRBV4-2|NA
TGTGCCAGCAGCCAAGATCAGCAGGGGGCCCACTACGAGCAGTACTTC
CASSQDQQGAHYEQYF
>NA|TRBJ1-1|TRBV27|NA
TGTGCCAGCAGATCAATCATGAACACTGAAGCTTTCTTT
CASRSIMNTEAFF
>NA|TRBJ1-3|TRBV18|NA
TGTGCCAGCTCACCAGGACATTTCTCTGGAAACACCATATATTTT
CASSPGHFSGNTIYF
>TRBD2|TRBJ2-2|TRBV28|NA
TGTGCCAGCACCCCTCCAGCGGGGGTGACCGGGGAGCTGTTTTTT
CASTPPAGVTGELFF
>TRBD1|TRBJ1-3|TRBV4-1|NA
TGCGCCAGCAGCCAATGGACAGGGATTTTCTCTGGAAACACCATATATTTT
CASSQWTGIFSGNTIYF